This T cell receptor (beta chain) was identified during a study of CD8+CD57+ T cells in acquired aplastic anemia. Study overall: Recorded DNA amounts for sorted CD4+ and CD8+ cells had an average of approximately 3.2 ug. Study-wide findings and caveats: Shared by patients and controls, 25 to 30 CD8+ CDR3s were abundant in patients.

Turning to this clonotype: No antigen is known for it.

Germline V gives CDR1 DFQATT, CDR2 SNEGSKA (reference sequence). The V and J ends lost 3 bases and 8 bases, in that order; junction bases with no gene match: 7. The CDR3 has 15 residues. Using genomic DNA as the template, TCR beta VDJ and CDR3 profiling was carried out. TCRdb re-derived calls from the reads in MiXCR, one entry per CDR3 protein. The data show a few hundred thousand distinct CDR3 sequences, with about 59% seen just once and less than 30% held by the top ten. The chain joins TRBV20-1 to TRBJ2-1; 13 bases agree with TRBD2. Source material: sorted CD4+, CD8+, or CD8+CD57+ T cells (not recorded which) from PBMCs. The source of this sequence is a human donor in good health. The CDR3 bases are TGCAGTGCTAGGGGACTAGCGGGATTGGGGGATGAGCAGTTCTTC. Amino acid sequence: CSARGLAGLGDEQFF.